The 30 T cell receptor beta chains in this list originate from one sample, sequenced in a study of CD8+CD57+ T cells in acquired aplastic anemia. The template used for profiling TCR beta VDJ and CDR3 was genomic DNA. TCRdb reprocessed the reads via MiXCR and lists one record per CDR3 protein. Here the sample spans fewer than 80,000 distinct CDR3 sequences, under 80% being singletons. Patients chosen for sequencing had shown CD8+CD57+ cell expansion by flow cytometry. The specimen was sorted CD4+, CD8+, or CD8+CD57+ T cells (not recorded which) from PBMCs. These receptors were obtained from a human donor with aplastic anemia.

The chain joins TRBV11-2 to TRBJ2-1; D is possibly TRBD2 (6 bases). This CDR3 contains 17 residues. V lost 5 bases and J 3 bases, leaving 20 bases between the germline ends. Germline V CDR1 and CDR2: SGHAT, FQNNGV. Here the CDR3 reads CASSPPQPGLDYNEQFF. The CDR3 DNA sequence: TGTGCCAGCAGCCCCCCCCAACCGGGACTCGACTACAATGAGCAGTTCTTC.

V gene TRBV4-2 combines with J gene TRBJ2-7; the D gene is possibly TRBD2 (6 bases). Looked up from germline, CDR1 is LGHNA and CDR2 is YNFKEQ. The ends were cut back, 6 bases at V and 2 bases at J, with 11 bases in the middle. The CDR3 contains 13 residues. CDR3 bases: TGTGCCAGCAGTTTCGGGGGTACCTACGAGCAGTACTTC. This sequence encodes CASSFGGTYEQYF.

This chain uses TRBV29-1 with TRBJ2-7, with D unclear. Trimming left V 7 bases short and J 4 bases short, with 14 bases between. The V gene's germline CDR1 is SQVTM and CDR2 ANQGSEA. CDR3 length: 12 amino acids. The CDR3 sequence: CSALGRQYEQYF. The CDR3, as DNA: TGCAGCGCCCTCGGCCGGCAATACGAGCAGTACTTC.

This clonotype has ten or more counts. The chain employs TRBV6-4 and TRBJ2-2; D gene unclear. CDR3 length equals 13 residues. CDR1 is MRHNA, CDR2 SNTAGT, per germline. V was pared by 2 bases and J by 3 bases, with 4 bases between. The CDR3 here is CASSDRDTGELFF. The CDR3 nucleotides are TGTGCCAGCAGTGACAGGGACACCGGGGAGCTGTTTTTT.

The gene calls are TRBV9 and TRBJ1-1, with a possible D match to TRBD1 (5 bases). V was clipped by 0 bases and J by 7 bases, with 16 bases between them. Germline V lookup: CDR1 SGDLS, CDR2 YYNGEE. This CDR3 is 15 amino acids long. Written as DNA, the CDR3 is TGTGCCAGCAGCGTAGGGCAGGGACGTATGTATGAAGCTTTCTTT. This gives the protein CASSVGQGRMYEAFF.

V gene TRBV24-1 combines with J gene TRBJ2-1; maybe TRBD1 (5 bases). Per the germline V gene, CDR1 is KGHDR and CDR2 is SFDVKD. V dropped 9 bases and J dropped 7 bases, with 12 bases sitting between them. The CDR3 extends over 12 amino acids. The CDR3 nucleotides are TGTGCCACCTCAGGGCCTTTTAATGAGCAGTTCTTC. This sequence encodes CATSGPFNEQFF.

J is TRBJ1-1 and V is TRBV6-6, with D tentatively TRBD1 (6 bases). V lost 7 bases and J lost 7, with 10 bases in between. The CDR3 runs to 11 residues. The germline V gene encodes CDR1 MNHNY and CDR2 SVGAGI (reference sequence). CDR3 nucleotide sequence: TGTGCCAGCACCCCGGACAGTGAAGCTTTCTTT. This translates into CASTPDSEAFF.

V gene TRBV2 combines with J gene TRBJ2-7; D possibly corresponds to TRBD1 (5 bases). The germline CDR1 and CDR2 sequences are SNHLY and FYNNEI. Between the trimmed V and J ends, which lost 6 bases and 4 bases, there was a span of 13 bases. This CDR3 has 13 residues. Written as DNA, the CDR3 is TGTGCCAGCAGAGGGGAAGTGAGATACGAGCAGTACTTC. Its protein product is CASRGEVRYEQYF.

The J gene is TRBJ2-7, the V gene TRBV29-1, with D possibly being TRBD1 (6 bases). CDR1 and CDR2 (germline): SQVTM, ANQGSEA. The CDR3 runs to 13 residues. Trimming took 1 base from V and 3 from J, leaving 10 bases between them. CDR3 nucleotide sequence: TGCAGCGTTGAAGCGGAGGACAGCTACGAGCAGTACTTC. This sequence encodes CSVEAEDSYEQYF.

The CDR3 DNA reads TGTGCCAGTAGTATGGCCGGGACAGGCTACGAGCAGTACTTC. Translation: CASSMAGTGYEQYF. The chain links TRBV19 to TRBJ2-7, with 8 nucleotides matching TRBD1. Germline assignment: CDR1 LNHDA and CDR2 SQIVND (reference sequence). With 3 bases clipped from V and 3 bases from J, the junction kept 4 bases outside the gene matches. This CDR3 spans 14 amino acids.

This clonotype showed up just a few times. The rearrangement links TRBV20-1 to TRBJ1-6, with TRBD1 as a possible D gene (5 bases). CDR3 size: 15 residues. Germline V gene lookup returns CDR1 DFQATT and CDR2 SNEGSKA (reference sequence). V dropped 0 bases and J dropped 10 bases, with 16 bases sitting between them. The CDR3 nucleotides read TGCAGTGCTAGAGATGTAGGGGTCGGATCATCACCCCTCCACTTT. It yields the protein CSARDVGVGSSPLHF.

This clonotype has more than one count but fewer than ten. A much more abundant neighbour one base away suggests this may be a read error. The CDR3 here is CASSSPGQTYDQYF. For the CDR3, the DNA is TGTGCCAGCAGCTCCCCGGGACAGACCTACGATCAGTACTTC. The chain employs TRBV5-4 and TRBJ2-7; the match to TRBD1 covers 7 bases. CDR1 and CDR2 (germline): SGHNT, YYREEE (reference sequence). The CDR3 contains 14 residues.

This clonotype was counted a few times. V is TRBV24-1 and J is TRBJ2-5; D ambiguous. The CDR3 runs 13 residues. The germline V gene has CDR1 KGHDR and CDR2 SFDVKD. V was cut by 8 bases and J by 4 bases, with 13 bases left in between. For the CDR3, the DNA is TGTGCCACCAATCGACGGGTTTTAGAGACCCAGTACTTC. This translates into CATNRRVLETQYF.

This chain uses TRBV25-1 with TRBJ1-1, with TRBD1 matching 7 bases. The V and J ends lost 7 bases and 11 bases, in that order; junction bases with no gene match: 13. The CDR3 runs to 13 residues. Germline V gene lookup returns CDR1 MGHDK and CDR2 SYGVNS. As DNA, the CDR3 is TGTGCCAGCAAGGGGGCCGCACCCCTGAGGGCTTTCTTT. Translating it yields CASKGAAPLRAFF.

The V and J genes are TRBV12-3 or TRBV12-4 and TRBJ1-1; D is undetermined. Between the trimmed V and J ends, which lost 10 bases and 7 bases, there was a span of 13 bases. This CDR3 is 11 amino acids long. The CDR3: CATGPGIEAFF. CDR3 bases: TGTGCCACCGGACCGGGGATTGAAGCTTTCTTT.

The rearrangement joins TRBV7-3 to TRBJ2-5; D remains ambiguous. Germline CDR1 reads SGHTA; CDR2 reads FQGTGA. The V gene lost 2 bases and the J gene lost 1 base, with 5 bases spanning the gap. The CDR3 has 13 amino acids. For the CDR3, the DNA is TGTGCCAGCAGCTTAGGTGCCCAAGAGACCCAGTACTTC. Encoded protein: CASSLGAQETQYF.

The chain combines TRBV5-6 with TRBJ2-3; D perhaps matches TRBD1 (6 bases). Germline V gene lookup returns CDR1 SGHDT and CDR2 YYEEEE. CDR3 size: 14 residues. The germline V and J ends were trimmed by 6 bases and 0 bases, with 11 bases remaining between them. The CDR3 coding sequence is TGTGCCAGCATCGAAGGGGGAAGCACAGATACGCAGTATTTT. As protein: CASIEGGSTDTQYF.

This clonotype came up once. The chain couples TRBV2 to TRBJ1-1; 10 bases fit TRBD1. Germline V gene data show CDR1 as SNHLY and CDR2 as FYNNEI. The trim removed 4 bases at V and 2 bases at J, leaving 1 base unmatched. This CDR3 comprises 14 residues. The CDR3 DNA is TGTGCCAGCAGTGGACAGGGGGCAAACACTGAAGCTTTCTTT. Protein: CASSGQGANTEAFF.

The chain joins TRBV7-3 to TRBJ2-5; perhaps TRBD1 as D (5 bases). Looked up from germline, CDR1 is SGHTA and CDR2 is FQGTGA. This CDR3 has 17 amino acids. With 2 bases removed from V and 2 bases from J, the gap between germline ends came to 18 bases. In DNA, the CDR3 is TGTGCCAGCAGCTTACCGGTAGGGGTTGGGATACAAGAGACCCAGTACTTC. It yields the protein CASSLPVGVGIQETQYF.

V gene TRBV4-1 combines with J gene TRBJ2-3, with D maybe TRBD1 (6 bases). Germline-derived CDR1 and CDR2 are MGHRA and YSYEKL. The CDR3 totals 13 residues. Deletions cut 4 bases from V and 6 bases from J, with 11 bases between. For the CDR3, the DNA is TGCGCCAGCAGCCGGCGGACAGCCGATACGCAGTATTTT. It yields the protein CASSRRTADTQYF.

The J gene is TRBJ2-7, the V gene TRBV25-1, with D perhaps TRBD1 (5 bases). The CDR3 is 13 amino acids. Germline V CDR1 and CDR2: MGHDK, SYGVNS. With 1 base removed from V and 3 bases from J, the gap between germline ends came to 7 bases. CDR3 DNA sequence: TGTGCCAGCAGTGAATGGACAAACTACGAGCAGTACTTC. Protein: CASSEWTNYEQYF.

The chain uses TRBV7-2 and TRBJ2-7; the match to TRBD1 covers 7 bases. Germline CDR1 and CDR2: SGHTA and FQGNSA. The J segment lost 0 bases and the V segment lost 5 bases, leaving 7 bases of the junction unmatched. This CDR3 has 15 residues. DNA for the CDR3: TGTGCCAGCAGCCCTTGGGGACAGAGCTCCTACGAGCAGTACTTC. Its protein product is CASSPWGQSSYEQYF.

The chain uses TRBV15 and TRBJ1-1; maybe TRBD1 (6 bases). From germline, CDR1 is LNHNV and CDR2 YYDKDF (reference sequence). Trimming took off 4 bases at V and 6 bases at J, with 18 bases between the two ends. This CDR3 contains 15 residues. CDR3 loop: CATSMGLGGRAEAFF. For the CDR3, the DNA is TGTGCCACCAGCATGGGGCTGGGGGGGCGGGCTGAAGCTTTCTTT. The whole variable domain, filled in from reference TRBV15 and TRBJ1-1, reads DAMVIQNPRYQVTQFGKPVTLSCSQTLNHNVMYWYQQKSSQAPKLLFHYYDKDFNNEADTPDNFQSRRPNTSFCFLDIRSPGLGDTAMYLCATSMGLGGRAEAFFGQGTRLTVV.

The rearrangement links TRBV7-9 to TRBJ2-2; a weak D match, TRBD2 (5 bases). CDR1 and CDR2 from the germline V gene are SEHNR and FQNEAQ (reference sequence). There are 15 residues in the CDR3. Trimming shortened V by 3 bases and J by 0 bases, and 8 bases separated the two germline ends. The CDR3 nucleotides read TGTGCCAGCAGCTTCCGGGGAGCGAACACCGGGGAGCTGTTTTTT. Translation: CASSFRGANTGELFF.

The chain has TRBV6-5 and TRBJ2-7; D not resolved. The CDR3 is 13 amino acids. V was clipped by 0 bases and J by 3 bases, with 6 bases between them. The germline V gene has CDR1 MNHEY and CDR2 SVGAGI. The CDR3 is CASSYSMNYEQYF. In DNA, the CDR3 is TGTGCCAGCAGTTACTCAATGAACTACGAGCAGTACTTC.

CDR3 protein: CASSLETSGEDTQYF. The CDR3 coding sequence is TGCGCCAGCAGCTTGGAGACTAGCGGGGAGGATACGCAGTATTTT. The genes are TRBV5-1 and TRBJ2-3; TRBD2 aligns across 11 bases. With V trimmed by 0 bases and J by 6 bases, 3 bases remained unmatched. CDR1 and CDR2 (germline): SGHRS, YFSETQ. There are 15 residues in the CDR3.

CDR3 in DNA: TGTGCCAGCAGCGAGTACCCGTCCGTGGGAAATTCACCCCTCCACTTT. Translated, it gives CASSEYPSVGNSPLHF. The chain employs TRBV9 and TRBJ1-6, with D unresolved. This CDR3 has 16 amino acids. V shed 3 bases and J shed 7 bases, with 17 bases lying between them. From germline, CDR1 is SGDLS and CDR2 YYNGEE.

This rearrangement joins TRBV2 to TRBJ2-7; possible D gene TRBD2, 5 bases. V lost 6 bases to trimming and J lost 3 bases, with 9 bases between them. The CDR3 length is 12 residues. CDR1 is SNHLY, CDR2 FYNNEI, per germline. The CDR3 protein is CASRVASYEQYF. CDR3 sequence (DNA): TGTGCCAGCAGGGTAGCGAGCTACGAGCAGTACTTC.

The genes are TRBV5-4 and TRBJ1-1, with a tentative D call TRBD1 (5 bases). The V and J ends lost 0 bases and 4 bases respectively, with 19 bases between them. Germline CDR1 SGHNT, CDR2 YYREEE (reference sequence). The length of the CDR3 is 17 residues. The DNA of the CDR3 is TGTGCCAGCAGCTTGGCCAGAGGAGAAGGGGTTCTCACTGAAGCTTTCTTT. Translating gives CASSLARGEGVLTEAFF.

This clonotype was seen only a few times. In DNA, the CDR3 is TGTGCTAGTGGTTTGGTTACAGGGGGCGTAGGGAACACTGAAGCTTTCTTT. This encodes CASGLVTGGVGNTEAFF. J is TRBJ1-1 and V is TRBV12-5; 9 bases agree with TRBD1. The CDR3 length is 17 residues. V shed 0 bases, J shed 1 base, and the junction held 6 bases outside the gene matches. Germline CDR1 LGHNT, CDR2 FRNRAP.